This is a list of T cell receptor beta chains from one sample in a study of blood T cell repertoires in COVID-19. Profiling relied on immunoSEQ multiplex PCR, and the TCRdb table lists in-frame clones only, not all of them. The data show roughly 250,000 clones, roughly 84% seen once. Sequenced input: peripheral blood. These receptors all stem from a woman in her 40s who had recovered from COVID-19. Each CDR3 is given with its conserved first and last residue. Each record gives: D gene, J gene, V gene, clone size, CDR3 DNA, CDR3 protein. D genes are given only for firm matches. Expanded clones are given a class, and other clones once, few, many or no size at all.

d_gene: TRBD1; j_gene: TRBJ2-5; v_gene: TRBV5-4; abundance: -; CDR3nt: TGTGCCAGCAGCCCGCTGACAGGGGGTGAGACCCAGTACTTC; CDR3aa: CASSPLTGGETQYF
d_gene: -; j_gene: TRBJ1-1; v_gene: TRBV27; abundance: -; CDR3nt: TGTGCCAGCAGTTCTCCCCAGGTGGGCACTGAAGCTTTCTTT; CDR3aa: CASSSPQVGTEAFF
d_gene: TRBD1; j_gene: TRBJ2-4; v_gene: TRBV12-3/TRBV12-4; abundance: -; CDR3nt: TGTGCCAGCAGTTTAGGGACCGGAGGGACAGGAAATTTC; CDR3aa: CASSLGTGGTGNF
d_gene: -; j_gene: TRBJ1-1; v_gene: TRBV6-5; abundance: -; CDR3nt: TGTGCCAGCAGCCCACAGAGGGGGGGCACTGAAGCTTTCTTT; CDR3aa: CASSPQRGGTEAFF
d_gene: -; j_gene: TRBJ1-1; v_gene: TRBV5-1; abundance: once; CDR3nt: TGCGCCAGCAGGAGGGGGTCTTCGAACACTGAAGCTTTCTTT; CDR3aa: CASRRGSSNTEAFF
d_gene: TRBD1; j_gene: TRBJ1-1; v_gene: TRBV6-6; abundance: -; CDR3nt: TGTGCCAGCAGACCCCTCGACAGGGAGACTGAAGCTTTCTTT; CDR3aa: CASRPLDRETEAFF
d_gene: -; j_gene: TRBJ2-3; v_gene: TRBV4-2; abundance: -; CDR3nt: TGTGCCAGCAGCCAAGATTCGTCAGGGGGGATCGTTAAAGATACGCAGTATTTT; CDR3aa: CASSQDSSGGIVKDTQYF
d_gene: TRBD1; j_gene: TRBJ2-1; v_gene: TRBV6-5; abundance: -; CDR3nt: TGTGCCAGCAGTCCCGGGACAGGGAAACTCGCCTTCTTC; CDR3aa: CASSPGTGKLAFF
d_gene: TRBD2; j_gene: TRBJ2-1; v_gene: TRBV5-4; abundance: -; CDR3nt: TGTGCCAGCAGCTTAGCGACTAGCGGGAATGAGCAGTTCTTC; CDR3aa: CASSLATSGNEQFF
d_gene: TRBD1; j_gene: TRBJ2-5; v_gene: TRBV5-1; abundance: -; CDR3nt: TGCGCCAGCAGCCCGGGGACAGATCAGACCCAGTACTTC; CDR3aa: CASSPGTDQTQYF
d_gene: -; j_gene: TRBJ1-3; v_gene: TRBV10-3; abundance: many; CDR3nt: TGTGCCATCAGTGACGTATCCCTGGAGAACACCATATATTTT; CDR3aa: CAISDVSLENTIYF
d_gene: -; j_gene: TRBJ2-7; v_gene: TRBV4-1; abundance: -; CDR3nt: TGCGCCAGCAGCCAAGACGCCCCAAGGGGCGGCTACGAGCAGTACTTC; CDR3aa: CASSQDAPRGGYEQYF
d_gene: -; j_gene: TRBJ1-1; v_gene: TRBV3-1/TRBV3-2; abundance: -; CDR3nt: TGTGCCAGCAGCCAAGCGGAGAACACTAAAGCTTTCTTT; CDR3aa: CASSQAENTKAFF
d_gene: TRBD1; j_gene: TRBJ2-3; v_gene: TRBV2; abundance: -; CDR3nt: TGTGCCAGCAGACCCGGGACAGGGGTTGTTTTGAGCACAGATACGCAGTATTTT; CDR3aa: CASRPGTGVVLSTDTQYF
d_gene: -; j_gene: TRBJ1-2; v_gene: TRBV28; abundance: -; CDR3nt: TGTGCCAGCAGTCAGGGAAACTATGGCTACACCTTC; CDR3aa: CASSQGNYGYTF
d_gene: -; j_gene: TRBJ1-1; v_gene: TRBV6-5; abundance: few; CDR3nt: TGTGCCAGCAAACAAGTACAAATGAACACTGAAGCTTTCTTT; CDR3aa: CASKQVQMNTEAFF
d_gene: -; j_gene: TRBJ2-2; v_gene: TRBV7-9; abundance: -; CDR3nt: TGTGCCAGCAGCCCCCAACGGGACTACACCGGGGAGCTGTTTTTT; CDR3aa: CASSPQRDYTGELFF
d_gene: -; j_gene: TRBJ2-3; v_gene: TRBV28; abundance: -; CDR3nt: TGTGCCAGCAGTTTTTTAGAGACAGATACGCAGTATTTT; CDR3aa: CASSFLETDTQYF
d_gene: -; j_gene: TRBJ1-1; v_gene: TRBV15; abundance: -; CDR3nt: TGTGCCACCAGAAGAGGTTTATTGAACACTGAAGCTTTCTTT; CDR3aa: CATRRGLLNTEAFF
d_gene: -; j_gene: TRBJ2-6; v_gene: TRBV6-1; abundance: -; CDR3nt: TGTGCCAGCAGTGAGGCAGACTCTGGGGCCAACGTCCTGACTTTC; CDR3aa: CASSEADSGANVLTF
d_gene: TRBD1; j_gene: TRBJ1-6; v_gene: TRBV7-2; abundance: -; CDR3nt: TGTGCCAGCAGCCCTAGACAGGGGAGATTCAATAATTCACCCCTCCACTTT; CDR3aa: CASSPRQGRFNNSPLHF
d_gene: -; j_gene: TRBJ2-5; v_gene: TRBV6-5; abundance: -; CDR3nt: TGTGCCAGCAGCGACACATACCAAGAGACCCAGTACTTC; CDR3aa: CASSDTYQETQYF
d_gene: -; j_gene: TRBJ2-2; v_gene: TRBV6-6; abundance: -; CDR3nt: TGTGCCAGCAGCCCAGAGGGTATTTACACCGGGGAGCTGTTTTTT; CDR3aa: CASSPEGIYTGELFF
d_gene: TRBD2; j_gene: TRBJ2-5; v_gene: TRBV27; abundance: few; CDR3nt: TGTGCCAGCAGTTTATCGAGACTAGCGGGGGGGCCCTCTCAAGAGACCCAGTACTTC; CDR3aa: CASSLSRLAGGPSQETQYF
d_gene: -; j_gene: TRBJ2-5; v_gene: TRBV25-1; abundance: once; CDR3nt: TGTGCCAGCAGTGATCCGGGCAGGGGCCAAGAGACCCAGTACTTC; CDR3aa: CASSDPGRGQETQYF
d_gene: -; j_gene: TRBJ2-4; v_gene: TRBV2; abundance: -; CDR3nt: TGTGCCAGCAGTGAACAGGGACTAGCCAAAAACATTCAGTACTTC; CDR3aa: CASSEQGLAKNIQYF